This T cell receptor beta chain comes out of a study of low-dose radiotherapy and immunotherapy resistance in tumors. In the study overall: The study administered intravenous cyclophosphamide at 200 mg/m2 every two weeks, one day ahead of radiation and immunotherapy. Study patients were administered oral aspirin at 300 mg daily for four cycles from cycle 1 day 1.

Administered to the donors were nivolumab, ipilimumab, aspirin, low-dose cyclophosphamide and low-dose radiotherapy. Those eligible were patients bearing advanced solid tumors lacking tumor-infiltrating lymphocytes. First-strand cDNA relied on TRAV- and TRBV-specific primers spanning alpha and beta chains. A constant-region primer paired with the V-primer adapter amplified TCRs over 20 PCR cycles. TCRdb itself ran the reads through MiXCR, one entry per CDR3 protein. This table holds about 10,000 distinct CDR3 sequences, about 41% found once. This TCR was recovered from a human donor with advanced metastatic prostate, ovarian, gallbladder or colorectal cancer (not recorded which). This table probably holds off-target reads from a library built for another chain.

The CDR3 is CASSTDRSASDTQYF. The CDR3 DNA sequence: TGTGCCAGCAGCACGGACAGGTCCGCATCAGATACGCAGTATTTT. The chain combines TRBV12-3 or TRBV12-4 with TRBJ2-3; TRBD1 matches at 7 bases. V lost 6 bases and J lost 4; bases outside the gene matches: 10. The CDR3 runs 15 residues.